The 24 T cell receptor beta chains below all came from one sample that was sequenced in a study of blood T cell repertoires in COVID-19. Produced via immunoSEQ multiplex PCR; TCRdb's table is partial and in-frame only. The data show 110,000 or so clones, with roughly 76% seen just once and 7.5% to 10% held by the top ten. Sequenced sample: peripheral blood. The source of these receptors is a woman between 65 and 79 years old with acute or convalescent COVID-19.

The chain is built from TRBV18 and TRBJ2-2, with D perhaps TRBD2 (5 bases). Germline CDR1 KGHSH, CDR2 LQKENI. With 2 bases removed from V and 0 bases from J, the gap between germline ends came to 13 bases. This CDR3 contains 17 residues. The CDR3: CASSPALPSSNTGELFF. CDR3 nucleotide sequence: TGTGCCAGCTCACCAGCTCTTCCTAGCTCGAACACCGGGGAGCTGTTTTTT.

The chain uses TRBV7-3 and TRBJ2-1; tentative D call: TRBD1 (6 bases). V was shortened by 1 base and J by 4 bases, with 11 bases between the two germline ends. The CDR3 consists of 15 residues. CDR1 is SGHTA and CDR2 is FQGTGA in the germline V gene. CDR3 coding DNA: TGTGCCAGCAGCTTAAGTGGGACACAGTACAATGAGCAGTTCTTC. Its protein product is CASSLSGTQYNEQFF.

This clone showed up just once. The chain joins TRBV9 to TRBJ2-2; D is unresolved. The CDR3 spans 15 residues. Trimming left V 5 bases short and J 0 bases short, with 11 bases between. Germline V gene data show CDR1 as SGDLS and CDR2 as YYNGEE. The CDR3 reads CASSQIVTNTGELFF. The CDR3 DNA reads TGTGCCAGCAGTCAAATAGTAACGAACACCGGGGAGCTGTTTTTT. Full variable domain (remainder filled in from reference TRBV9 and TRBJ2-2): DSGVTQTPKHLITATGQRVTLRCSPRSGDLSVYWYQQSLDQGLQFLIQYYNGEERAKGNILERFSAQQFPDLHSELNLSSLELGDSALYFCASSQIVTNTGELFFGEGSRLTVL.

This clone was counted between two and nine times. The chain couples TRBV4-3 to TRBJ2-3; D might be TRBD2 (6 bases). V dropped 2 bases and J dropped 1 base, with 16 bases sitting between them. The CDR3 is 17 residues long. Per germline, CDR1 LGHNA and CDR2 YSLEER. The CDR3: CASSQTLTGTGTDTQYF. For the CDR3, the DNA is TGCGCCAGCAGCCAAACGCTCACCGGGACTGGCACAGATACGCAGTATTTT.

The V and J genes are TRBV30 and TRBJ2-3, with a tentative D call TRBD1 (8 bases). The CDR3 contains 14 residues. Germline V gene data show CDR1 as GTSNPN and CDR2 as SVGIG (reference sequence). V was cut by 0 bases and J by 3 bases, with 10 bases left in between. The CDR3 loop reads CAWSVQGGTDTQYF. For the CDR3, the DNA is TGTGCCTGGAGTGTACAGGGGGGGACAGATACGCAGTATTTT.

This chain connects TRBV9 to TRBJ2-3; weak D call: TRBD1 (6 bases). Per germline, CDR1 SGDLS and CDR2 YYNGEE. Trimming stripped 1 base from V and 0 bases from J, with 12 bases between. The CDR3 totals 16 residues. CDR3 nucleotide sequence: TGTGCCAGCAGCGTAACAGGGACCTATAGCACAGATACGCAGTATTTT. Translated, it gives CASSVTGTYSTDTQYF.

The chain couples TRBV24-1 to TRBJ2-3; 10 bases are a match to TRBD2. Trimming took 0 bases from V and 2 from J; bases not matched to a gene: 7. Germline loops: CDR1 KGHDR, CDR2 SFDVKD. The CDR3 consists of 18 residues. DNA for the CDR3: TGTGCCACCAGTGATTTGGATGTAGCGGGAGGTCCCACAGATACGCAGTATTTT. It translates to CATSDLDVAGGPTDTQYF.

V and J are TRBV7-2 and TRBJ1-3; 11 nucleotides match TRBD1. Germline-derived CDR1 and CDR2 are SGHTA and FQGNSA. This CDR3 region has 16 residues. V was clipped by 5 bases and J by 4 bases; unmatched bases: 7. CDR3 nucleotides: TGTGCCAGCAGCGCTGGACAGGGGGCAAGGGGAAACACCATATATTTT. Translation gives CASSAGQGARGNTIYF.

This clone has just a few counts. The V gene is TRBV5-1, the J gene TRBJ1-2; TRBD1 aligns across 7 bases. In germline, CDR1 is SGHRS, CDR2 YFSETQ. V lost 4 bases, J lost 8 bases, and 11 bases stayed unmatched. This CDR3 spans 14 amino acids. The CDR3 loop reads CASSGGTDWEGYTF. The CDR3 coding sequence is TGCGCCAGCAGCGGAGGGACAGACTGGGAGGGCTACACCTTC.

The chain recombines TRBV12-1 with TRBJ2-1; TRBD2 is taken as the D call from the table, unchecked against the DNA. TRBV12-1 is a pseudogene segment. This CDR3 is 16 amino acids long. CDR3 sequence reads: CASSAALAPSYNEQFF. The CDR3 coding sequence is TGTGCCAGCAGCGCGGCCCTAGCTCCCTCCTACAATGAGCAGTTCTTC.

This chain joins TRBV10-2 and TRBJ1-2; 8 bases map to TRBD1. Germline V gives CDR1 WSHSY, CDR2 SAAADI. The CDR3 is 15 amino acids. J lost 4 bases, V lost 0 bases, and 4 bases had no gene match. CDR3 sequence: CASSESMDRAYGYTF. As DNA, the CDR3 is TGCGCCAGCAGTGAGTCCATGGACAGGGCCTATGGCTACACCTTC.

This sequence joins TRBV27 and TRBJ2-7; 8 nucleotides agree with TRBD2. J gave up 3 bases and V 4 bases, and 5 bases lay outside the gene matches. There are 14 residues in the CDR3. Germline V lookup: CDR1 MNHEY, CDR2 SMNVEV (reference sequence). The CDR3 spells CASSWREDHYEQYF. CDR3 sequence (DNA): TGTGCCAGCAGTTGGCGGGAGGACCACTACGAGCAGTACTTC.

CDR3 coding DNA: TGCGCCAGCAGCCTCCCAGGGGGCGATCAGCCCCAGCATTTT. It translates to CASSLPGGDQPQHF. The chain recombines TRBV4-1 with TRBJ1-5; TRBD1 agrees at 8 bases. The CDR3 totals 14 residues. V lost 4 bases to trimming and J lost 5 bases; unmatched junction nucleotides: 4. Looked up from germline, CDR1 is MGHRA and CDR2 is YSYEKL.

The chain's CDR3 is CASSFSGRAVGTDTQYF. For the CDR3, the DNA is TGTGCCAGCAGTTTTAGCGGGAGGGCCGTGGGCACAGATACGCAGTATTTT. The J gene is TRBJ2-3, the V gene TRBV28; 11 nucleotides match TRBD2. There are 17 residues in the CDR3. Germline V gene sequence: CDR1 MDHEN, CDR2 SYDVKM. V lost 3 bases, J lost 1 base, and 6 bases stayed unmatched.

The V gene is TRBV7-2, the J gene TRBJ2-7, with D possibly being TRBD2 (6 bases). V lost 2 bases to trimming and J lost 0 bases, with 11 bases between them. Germline values: CDR1 SGHTA, CDR2 FQGNSA. The CDR3 is made up of 15 amino acids. In nucleotides, the CDR3 is TGTGCCAGCAGCTTAAGCGGGCCCGGCTCCTACGAGCAGTACTTC. It codes for CASSLSGPGSYEQYF.

The V gene is TRBV9, the J gene TRBJ2-7; 13 bases match TRBD2. The CDR3 length is 16 residues. J was trimmed by 5 bases and V by 1 base; bases with no gene match: 6. Germline-derived CDR1 and CDR2 are SGDLS and YYNGEE. The CDR3 loop reads CASSVSGTSGAHEQYF. The CDR3, as DNA: TGTGCCAGCAGCGTATCCGGGACTAGCGGGGCCCACGAGCAGTACTTC.

The chain recombines TRBV10-3 with TRBJ2-7; TRBD1 is a possible D gene (5 bases). V lost 3 bases, J lost 2 bases, and 5 bases lay in between. CDR1 is ENHRY, CDR2 SYGVKD, per germline. CDR3 length: 12 amino acids. Here the CDR3 reads CAISEGAYEQYF. The CDR3 DNA reads as TGTGCCATCAGTGAAGGGGCCTACGAGCAGTACTTC.

The chain combines TRBV30 with TRBJ2-1; TRBD2 matches at 7 bases. V gave up 0 bases and J gave up 5 bases; unmatched junction bases: 7. CDR3 length: 15 residues. In germline, CDR1 is GTSNPN, CDR2 SVGIG (reference sequence). The CDR3 protein is CAWSVTAGTDNEQFF. The CDR3 DNA reads TGTGCCTGGAGTGTAACAGCGGGAACTGACAATGAGCAGTTCTTC.

This clone was seen just once. The chain recombines TRBV7-2 with TRBJ2-7; TRBD1 matches 7 bases. The CDR3 consists of 16 residues. Germline V CDR1 and CDR2: SGHTA, FQGNSA. J lost 0 bases, V lost 1 base, and 6 bases had no gene match. The CDR3 DNA reads TGTGCCAGCAGCTTAGATCGGACAGGCGCCTCCTACGAGCAGTACTTC. As protein: CASSLDRTGASYEQYF. Filled out from reference TRBV7-2 and TRBJ2-7, the complete variable domain reads GAGVSQSPSNKVTEKGKDVELRCDPISGHTALYWYRQSLGQGLEFLIYFQGNSAPDKSGLPSDRFSAERTGGSVSTLTIQRTQQEDSAVYLCASSLDRTGASYEQYFGPGTRLTVT.

This clone was found a few times. The rearrangement uses TRBV19 and TRBJ1-2; 8 nucleotides line up with TRBD1. The CDR3 is 14 amino acids. Germline CDR1 reads LNHDA; CDR2 reads SQIVND (reference sequence). J was trimmed by 3 bases and V by 5 bases; bases with no gene match: 5. CDR3 loop: CASSEGQAYYGYTF. The CDR3 bases are TGTGCCAGTAGTGAGGGACAGGCCTACTATGGCTACACCTTC. Full variable domain (outside the CDR3, taken from reference TRBV19 and TRBJ1-2): DGGITQSPKYLFRKEGQNVTLSCEQNLNHDAMYWYRQDPGQGLRLIYYSQIVNDFQKGDIAEGYSVSREKKESFPLTVTSAQKNPTAFYLCASSEGQAYYGYTFGSGTRLTVV.

The sample holds one count of this clone. The chain links TRBV2 to TRBJ2-1, with TRBD2 identical over 7 bases. With 2 bases clipped from V and 5 bases from J, the junction kept 3 bases outside the gene matches. In germline, CDR1 is SNHLY, CDR2 FYNNEI. The CDR3 loop spans 14 amino acids. The CDR3 nucleotides are TGTGCCAGCAGTGAAAGGGACTACCACAATGAGCAGTTCTTC. Amino acid sequence: CASSERDYHNEQFF.

V is TRBV7-9 and J is TRBJ2-1, with 13 bases fitting TRBD2. With 5 bases clipped from V and 0 bases from J, the junction kept 16 bases outside the gene matches. CDR1 SEHNR and CDR2 FQNEAQ come from the germline V gene (reference sequence). CDR3 length: 21 residues. In DNA, the CDR3 is TGTGCCAGCAGCACCCCCGCCGGGACTAGCGGGACCCCCTCCTCCTACAATGAGCAGTTCTTC. Protein product: CASSTPAGTSGTPSSYNEQFF.

The chain uses TRBV7-9 and TRBJ2-7, with 8 bases aligning to TRBD1. Germline V gives CDR1 SEHNR, CDR2 FQNEAQ (reference sequence). Losses at the gene ends were 5 bases for V and 3 bases for J; bases not matched to a gene: 12. This CDR3 has 16 residues. The CDR3: CASSPELTGGGYEQYF. The CDR3 nucleotides read TGTGCCAGCAGCCCCGAGCTTACAGGGGGTGGCTACGAGCAGTACTTC.

J is TRBJ2-2 and V is TRBV5-6; 10 positions agree with TRBD2. The V gene's germline CDR1 is SGHDT and CDR2 YYEEEE. Trimming at V came to 6 bases and at J to 5 bases, leaving 7 bases not matched to a gene. The CDR3 is made up of 15 amino acids. CDR3 DNA: TGTGCCAGCACGGTCCCTAGCGGGAGAACCGGGGAGCTGTTTTTT. Protein: CASTVPSGRTGELFF.